This T cell receptor (beta chain) was observed in a study of T cell repertoires in aging, cancer and after chemotherapy. About the research overall: About 9.1 million TCR reads were in the whole dataset.

Amplification of TCR beta used genomic DNA extracted from peripheral blood. Trimming stripped 7 bases from V and 5 bases from J, with 20 bases between. Germline lookup yields CDR1 SGHRS and CDR2 YFSETQ. The CDR3 spans 15 residues. Rearranged V-D-J TRB sequences were amplified with a mixed TRB-A/B primer pool. One entry per CDR3 protein, called by TCRdb with MiXCR from the multiplex PCR reads. The table records some 830 distinct CDR3 sequences, approximately 25% of them present only once. Relative to its sample, this clonotype is medium-sized (0.01 to 0.1%). This chain connects TRBV5-1 to TRBJ2-3; the D gene is possibly TRBD2 (6 bases). The source of this sequence is a human donor with a blood cancer. The sample was blood. In DNA, the CDR3 is TGCGCCAGCTCCCCCAGCGGGCTCCCGGGAGATACGCAGTATTTT. It is translated as CASSPSGLPGDTQYF.